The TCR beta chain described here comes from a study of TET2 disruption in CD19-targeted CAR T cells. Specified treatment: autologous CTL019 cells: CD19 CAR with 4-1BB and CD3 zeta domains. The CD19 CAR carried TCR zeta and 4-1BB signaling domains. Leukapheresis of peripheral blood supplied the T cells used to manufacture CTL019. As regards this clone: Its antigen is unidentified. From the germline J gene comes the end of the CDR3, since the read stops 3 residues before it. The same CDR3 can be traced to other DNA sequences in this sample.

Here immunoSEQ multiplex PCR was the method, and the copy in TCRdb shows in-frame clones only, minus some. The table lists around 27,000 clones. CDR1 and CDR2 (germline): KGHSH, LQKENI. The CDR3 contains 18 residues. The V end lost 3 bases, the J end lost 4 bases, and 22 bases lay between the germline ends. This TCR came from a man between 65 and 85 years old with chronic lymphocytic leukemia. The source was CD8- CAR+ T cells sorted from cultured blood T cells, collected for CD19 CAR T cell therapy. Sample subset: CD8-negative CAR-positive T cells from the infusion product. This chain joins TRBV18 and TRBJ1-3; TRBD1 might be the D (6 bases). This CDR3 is CASSPQITTTGSGNTIYF. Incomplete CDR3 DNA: TGTGCCAGCTCACCTCAGATCACTACCACAGGGTCCGGAAACACC.